Included here is one T cell receptor beta chain sequence, with context. CDR3 size: 16 residues. Losses at the gene ends were 4 bases for V and 1 base for J; bases not matched to a gene: 7. The germline gives CDR1 LNHNV, CDR2 YYDKDF (reference sequence). The data were taken from a study of OX40 agonist ivuxolimab in advanced cancers. As for the study in general: Prior checkpoint blockade (anti-PD-1, anti-PD-L1 or anti-CTLA-4) was permitted; roughly 40% had it.

Using immunoSEQ multiplex PCR, the repertoire was profiled, and TCRdb retains in-frame clones only, with some absent. The repertoire includes 55,000 to 80,000 clones, about 89% of them detected once, and approximately 5.6% sits in the top ten. Sampling of blood occurred at baseline, cycle 4 day 1, and cycle 7 day 1. V usage is TRBV15 and J usage is TRBJ2-5, with 9 positions matching TRBD1. The source is an adult with an advanced solid tumor such as melanoma, head and neck, liver or kidney cancer. This material consisted of CD4+ or CD8+ T cells sorted from blood, taken in a trial of the OX40 agonist ivuxolimab. The DNA for the CDR3 is TGTGCCACCAGCAACCGGGACAGGGATGGCCAAGAGACCCAGTACTTC. Translated, it gives CATSNRDRDGQETQYF.